The 24 T cell receptor beta chains listed next were all sequenced from one sample in a study of cytomegalovirus exposure and HLA in healthy donors. 13 Jbeta primers and 60 Vbeta primers were used for the PCR. The method was immunoSEQ multiplex PCR; TCRdb's version includes in-frame clones alone and lacks a portion of them. The data contain 100,000 to 150,000 clones, 70% to 85% of them singletons. Sequenced: PBMCs. The receptors were gathered from a boy younger than 10 in good health and CMV-seronegative.

The genes are TRBV15 and TRBJ2-1; 7 positions match TRBD2. Germline V gives CDR1 LNHNV, CDR2 YYDKDF (reference sequence). The trim removed 1 base at V and 2 bases at J, leaving 14 bases unmatched. This CDR3 region has 19 residues. Written as DNA, the CDR3 is TGTGCCACCAGCAGAGTAGGGCTAGCGGAACTTACCGCCTACAATGAGCAGTTCTTC. This translates into CATSRVGLAELTAYNEQFF.

The chain couples TRBV7-6 to TRBJ2-7, with 10 nucleotides matching TRBD2. This CDR3 is 14 amino acids long. Germline CDR1 reads SGHVS; CDR2 reads FNYEAQ. With 4 bases clipped from V and 3 bases from J, the junction kept 3 bases outside the gene matches. CDR3 sequence: CASSSGLANYEQYF. The CDR3 coding sequence is TGTGCCAGCAGCTCGGGACTAGCGAACTACGAGCAGTACTTC.

As regards this clone: At one of its ends the junction is not consistent with the germline gene, which may arise from a read error. This chain connects TRBV7-9 to TRBJ1-6; maybe TRBD1 (5 bases). CDR1 SEHNR and CDR2 FQNEAQ come from the germline V gene (reference sequence). This CDR3 is built from 16 residues. The CDR3 bases are TGTTCCAGCAGCACCCACACTAACAGGTTTCGGTCACCCCTCCACTTT. This codes for CSSSTHTNRFRSPLHF.

The chain recombines TRBV2 with TRBJ2-1; D remains ambiguous. This CDR3 is 11 amino acids long. Germline V gene lookup returns CDR1 SNHLY and CDR2 FYNNEI. Trimming took off 7 bases at V and 1 base at J, with 2 bases between the two ends. The CDR3 DNA reads TGTGCCAGCACATCCTACAATGAGCAGTTCTTC. This codes for CASTSYNEQFF.

The genes are TRBV4-2 and TRBJ2-3, with 12 bases matching TRBD2. This CDR3 spans 19 amino acids. Germline trimming cut 0 bases from V and 2 bases from J; bases unmatched to any gene: 9. Germline V CDR1 and CDR2: LGHNA, YNFKEQ. DNA for the CDR3: TGTGCCAGCAGCCAAGATCCGGCTAGCGGGGGGGAACTCACAGATACGCAGTATTTT. Residues: CASSQDPASGGELTDTQYF.

In this sample, this clone turned up a few times. This chain uses TRBV5-4 with TRBJ1-1, with a possible D match to TRBD1 (5 bases). Trimming shortened V by 3 bases and J by 6 bases, and 15 bases separated the two germline ends. Germline values: CDR1 SGHNT, CDR2 YYREEE (reference sequence). This CDR3 contains 14 residues. CDR3 residues: CASSWADSFPEAFF. The CDR3 bases are TGTGCCAGCAGCTGGGCCGACAGTTTCCCTGAAGCTTTCTTT. Using reference TRBV5-4 and TRBJ1-1 for the parts outside the CDR3, the full variable domain is ETGVTQSPTHLIKTRGQQVTLRCSSQSGHNTVSWYQQALGQGPQFIFQYYREEENGRGNFPPRFSGLQFPNYSSELNVNALELDDSALYLCASSWADSFPEAFFGQGTRLTVV.

CDR3 bases: TGCGCCAGCAGGGCTGGGGGGGGAGGCACAGATACGCAGTATTTT. Residues: CASRAGGGGTDTQYF. The chain has TRBV10-2 and TRBJ2-3; 7 bases are a match to TRBD2. This CDR3 spans 15 amino acids. Germline-derived CDR1 and CDR2 are WSHSY and SAAADI. Trimming at V came to 6 bases and at J to 1 base, leaving 7 bases not matched to a gene.

The chain is built from TRBV19 and TRBJ1-5, with D possibly TRBD1 on 5 matching bases. The CDR3 runs to 18 residues. Germline V gene sequence: CDR1 LNHDA, CDR2 SQIVND (reference sequence). V gave up 6 bases and J gave up 1 base, with 22 bases separating them. CDR3 bases: TGTGCCAGTAGGGGAGACAGCGGGGGGACGGGAAGCAATCAGCCCCAGCATTTT. Its translation is CASRGDSGGTGSNQPQHF.

The count of this clone is one. The chain employs TRBV7-6 and TRBJ1-4; TRBD1 aligns across 10 bases. After removal of 5 bases from V and 8 bases from J, the junction contained 8 bases not matched to a gene. The CDR3 is 15 amino acids. The germline V gene encodes CDR1 SGHVS and CDR2 FNYEAQ. The CDR3: CASSAWDRGREKLFF. DNA of the CDR3: TGTGCCAGCAGCGCGTGGGACAGGGGCCGAGAAAAACTGTTTTTT.

This chain uses TRBV25-1 with TRBJ1-6; D is possibly TRBD1 (6 bases). Germline CDR1 and CDR2: MGHDK and SYGVNS. The CDR3 length is 15 residues. Trimming left V 11 bases short and J 9 bases short, with 23 bases between. Here the CDR3 DNA reads TGTGCCGTTCAGGGGCCGGACACTGCCTCTTCACCCCTCCACTTT. Its protein product is CAVQGPDTASSPLHF.

This clone has just a few counts. The chain joins TRBV6-1 to TRBJ1-6; D unresolved. The germline CDR1 and CDR2 sequences are MNHNS and SASEGT. CDR3 length equals 15 residues. V lost 5 bases to trimming and J lost 6 bases, with 14 bases between them. The chain's CDR3 is CASSSWEVPNSPLHF. CDR3 DNA sequence: TGTGCCAGCAGTTCCTGGGAGGTCCCTAATTCACCCCTCCACTTT.

The V and J genes are TRBV2 and TRBJ2-1, with D perhaps matching TRBD2 (5 bases). The V end was cut by 2 bases, the J end by 10 bases, with 15 bases between. The germline V gene encodes CDR1 SNHLY and CDR2 FYNNEI. The CDR3 spans 14 residues. The DNA of the CDR3 is TGTGCCAGCAGTGAAAGACGGATAAGAGGGGAGCAGTTCTTC. As protein: CASSERRIRGEQFF.

A word on this clone: Relative to the germline gene, one junction end is altered; a read error may explain this. This sequence joins TRBV7-9 and TRBJ1-1; 9 bases fit TRBD1. Germline V CDR1 and CDR2: SEHNR, FQNEAQ (reference sequence). The CDR3 is made up of 14 amino acids. CDR3 in amino acids: CSSSFTGGDTEAFF. In DNA form, the CDR3 reads TGTTCCAGCAGCTTTACAGGGGGCGACACTGAAGCTTTCTTT.

This rearrangement joins TRBV5-3 to TRBJ2-2; the D gene is possibly TRBD1 (6 bases). TRBV5-3 is an ORF; its function is uncertain. Trimming stripped 4 bases from V and 7 bases from J, with 20 bases between. The CDR3 extends over 16 amino acids. The CDR3 spells CARSTAPGHIVGELFF. CDR3 bases: TGTGCCAGAAGCACAGCGCCGGGACACATCGTCGGGGAGCTGTTTTTT.

The rearrangement joins TRBV6-5 to TRBJ2-5; no clear D gene. In germline, CDR1 is MNHEY, CDR2 SVGAGI. The CDR3 extends over 14 amino acids. The V gene lost 7 bases and the J gene lost 3 bases, with 15 bases spanning the gap. CDR3 sequence: CASTILRFEETQYF. CDR3 nucleotide sequence: TGTGCCAGCACCATCCTGAGGTTTGAAGAGACCCAGTACTTC.

The chain joins TRBV9 to TRBJ2-2; 7 nucleotides line up with TRBD2. The CDR3 consists of 14 residues. V shed 0 bases, J shed 6 bases, and the junction held 2 bases outside the gene matches. CDR1 is SGDLS and CDR2 is YYNGEE in the germline V gene. This chain's CDR3 is CASSVEGGAGELFF. The CDR3 bases are TGTGCCAGCAGCGTAGAGGGAGGGGCCGGGGAGCTGTTTTTT.

CDR3 loop: CARSARQGPHRNSPLHF. In DNA, the CDR3 is TGTGCCAGAAGCGCGAGACAGGGGCCCCATAGGAATTCACCCCTCCACTTT. This rearrangement joins TRBV5-3 to TRBJ1-6; 8 bases map to TRBD1. TRBV5-3 qualifies as an ORF whose function is uncertain. The CDR3 sequence is 17 residues long. V was clipped by 4 bases and J by 7 bases; unmatched bases: 13.

V and J are TRBV19 and TRBJ2-7, with D possibly matching TRBD1 (6 bases). V was clipped by 5 bases and J by 2 bases, with 19 bases between them. Germline V lookup: CDR1 LNHDA, CDR2 SQIVND (reference sequence). The CDR3 has 16 residues. CDR3 DNA: TGTGCCAGTAGTCCTACAGGGCAGCTAGCAGCCTACGAGCAGTACGTC. As protein: CASSPTGQLAAYEQYV.

The table lists this clone with a few counts. The CDR3 nucleotides are TGTGCCAGCAGCTTAGGGACAGCAGCCCGTGGCTACACCTTC. As protein: CASSLGTAARGYTF. The rearrangement links TRBV5-6 to TRBJ1-2; 7 nucleotides align to TRBD1. The V gene end was trimmed by 2 bases and the J gene end by 7 bases; junction bases not matched to a gene: 8. The CDR3 length is 14 residues. The germline CDR1 and CDR2 sequences are SGHDT and YYEEEE.

The rearrangement joins TRBV4-2 to TRBJ1-2; 7 bases line up with TRBD1. Germline trimming cut 3 bases from V and 6 bases from J; bases unmatched to any gene: 10. Germline V CDR1 and CDR2: LGHNA, YNFKEQ. The CDR3 is made up of 15 amino acids. CDR3 sequence (DNA): TGTGCCAGCAGCCAGATTACGACAGGGCGGGATGGCTACACCTTC. This gives the protein CASSQITTGRDGYTF.

This chain connects TRBV6-5 to TRBJ1-3, with TRBD1 matching over 9 bases. The CDR3 length is 15 residues. The germline V gene has CDR1 MNHEY and CDR2 SVGAGI. J lost 0 bases, V lost 6 bases, and 3 bases had no gene match. CDR3 sequence: CASSPTGGSGNTIYF. The CDR3 coding sequence is TGTGCCAGCAGCCCGACAGGGGGCTCTGGAAACACCATATATTTT.

The rearrangement links TRBV21-1 to TRBJ1-6; the D call TRBD1 from the table was never checked on the DNA. TRBV21-1 is a listed pseudogene. The CDR3 extends over 17 amino acids. CDR3 sequence: CASSKVRQDRMNSPLHF. DNA for the CDR3: TGTGCCAGCAGCAAAGTTCGGCAGGATCGGATGAATTCACCCCTCCACTTT.

The CDR3 protein is CASRSHTENTEAFF. In nucleotides, the CDR3 is TGTGCCAGCAGATCCCATACAGAGAACACTGAAGCTTTCTTT. The chain combines TRBV6-6 with TRBJ1-1; D gene uncertain. The CDR3 sequence is 14 residues long. V lost 6 bases, J lost 1 base, and 12 bases lay in between. CDR1 is MNHNY and CDR2 is SVGAGI in the germline V gene (reference sequence).

This clone occurred once. The V call is TRBV6-1, the J call TRBJ2-6; D remains unclear. Germline-derived CDR1 and CDR2 are MNHNS and SASEGT. This CDR3 has 15 amino acids. The V gene lost 6 bases and the J gene lost 0 bases, with 9 bases spanning the gap. CDR3 protein: CASSQVSSGANVLTF. The CDR3 coding sequence is TGTGCCAGCAGCCAGGTTAGCTCTGGGGCCAACGTCCTGACTTTC.